This T cell receptor beta chain originates from a study of T cell responses to AZD1222 COVID-19 vaccine. Overall study results and limits: Epitopes outside B.1.351 and B.1.1.7 mutated regions reportedly drew nearly half of spike TCRs. Spike as a whole was targeted by vaccine-associated CD4 TCRs, dominant at 160-218 and 743-854. Spike-specific TCRs gained breadth and depth after people received two AZD1222 doses. Repertoire samples came only from after the peak T cell response.

Germline CDR1 reads SEHNR; CDR2 reads FQNEAQ (reference sequence). V shed 4 bases, J shed 5 bases, and the junction held 8 bases outside the gene matches. The CDR3 covers 16 residues. As regards this clone: Its cognate antigen is unknown.

Profiling relied on immunoSEQ multiplex PCR, and the TCRdb table lists in-frame clones only, not all of them. In the table there are around 120,000 clones, approximately 90% of which are singletons. The chain has TRBV7-9 and TRBJ2-7; 13 bases match TRBD2. The specimen comprised peripheral blood, sampled on day 0 of AZD1222 vaccination. The sequence came from an adult in good health. The CDR3 coding sequence is TGTGCCAGCAGCTCCTCGACTAGCGGGAGGATCCACGAGCAGTACTTC. Amino acids: CASSSSTSGRIHEQYF.